The subject of this entry is one T cell receptor beta chain. One junction end does not reproduce the germline sequence, and a read error may be involved. The sample is drawn from a study of tumor-infiltrating lymphocytes in primary liver carcinoma. Background on the study: Roughly 3.65 to 8 million productive TCRbeta reads were obtained per sample, with similar numbers across tissue types.

RNA isolated from unsorted whole blood supplied the blood RNA, with germline DNA also extracted. CDR1 and CDR2 (germline): SGHRS, YFSETQ. CDR3 length: 13 amino acids. Using a constant-region primer together with ProtoScript II reverse transcriptase, TCR beta cDNA was made from roughly 540 ng of total RNA. Libraries for TCR beta were built through three nested multiplex PCR rounds, which together made up a slightly modified ARM-PCR procedure. It was with TRBV1-TRBV30 forward primers and a C-beta reverse primer that the first two PCR rounds were run, at about 9 cycles each. TCRdb called the multiplex PCR reads again in MiXCR, with one record for every CDR3 protein. The sample records about 210,000 distinct CDR3 sequences, about two thirds being singletons.

The specimen was peripheral blood. This rearrangement joins TRBV5-1 to TRBJ2-5, with D uncertain. The TCR sequence derives from a woman aged 60-70 years with primary liver carcinoma and hepatitis B virus infection. The CDR3 bases are TGCGCCAGCGGCTTGATCGGACGGGAGACCCAGTACTTC. Translation gives CASGLIGRETQYF.